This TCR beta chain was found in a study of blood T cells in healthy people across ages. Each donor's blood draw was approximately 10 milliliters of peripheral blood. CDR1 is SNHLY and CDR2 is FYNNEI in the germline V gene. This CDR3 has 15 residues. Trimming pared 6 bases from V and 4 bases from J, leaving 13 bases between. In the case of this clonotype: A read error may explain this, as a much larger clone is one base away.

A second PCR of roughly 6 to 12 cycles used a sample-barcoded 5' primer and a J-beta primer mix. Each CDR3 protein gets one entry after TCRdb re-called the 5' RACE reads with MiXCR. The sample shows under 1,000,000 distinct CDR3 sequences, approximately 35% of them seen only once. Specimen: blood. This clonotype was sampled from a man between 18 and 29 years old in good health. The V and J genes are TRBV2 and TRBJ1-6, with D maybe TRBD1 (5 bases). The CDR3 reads CASSGTSQYNSPLHF. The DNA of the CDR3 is TGTGCCAGCAGCGGGACCAGCCAGTATAATTCACCCCTCCACTTT.